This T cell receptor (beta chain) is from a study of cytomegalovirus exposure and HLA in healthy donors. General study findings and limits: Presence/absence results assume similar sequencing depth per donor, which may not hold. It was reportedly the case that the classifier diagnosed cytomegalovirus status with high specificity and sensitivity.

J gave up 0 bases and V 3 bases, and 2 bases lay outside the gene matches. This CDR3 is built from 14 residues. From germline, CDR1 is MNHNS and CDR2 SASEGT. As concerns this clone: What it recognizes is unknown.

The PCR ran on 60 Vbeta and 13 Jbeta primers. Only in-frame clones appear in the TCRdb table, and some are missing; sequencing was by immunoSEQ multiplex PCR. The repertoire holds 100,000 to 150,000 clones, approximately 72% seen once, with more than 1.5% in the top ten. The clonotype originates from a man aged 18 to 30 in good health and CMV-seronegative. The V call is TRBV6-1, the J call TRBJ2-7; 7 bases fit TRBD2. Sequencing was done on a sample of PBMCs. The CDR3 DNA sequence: TGTGCCAGCAGTGAGGGAGGGAACTCCTACGAGCAGTACTTC. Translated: CASSEGGNSYEQYF.